This T cell receptor beta chain is from a study of blood T cell repertoires in COVID-19. On the study more broadly: The origin of the acute and convalescent COVID-19 samples was the United States, Italy and Spain. The analysed material was cDNA or gDNA that came from T cells, B-cell-depleted T cells, or PBMCs.

Authors' data handling: Reference gene primer amplification gave estimated nucleated cell counts. The repertoire was sequenced with immunoSEQ multiplex PCR; TCRdb's copy has only in-frame clones and lacks some. V and J calls and clone size are as listed in that table; D and trimming were resolved from the DNA. Among over 25,000 clones listed, about 89% were seen once. Per germline, CDR1 LGHDT and CDR2 YNNKEL (reference sequence). The CDR3 is 14 residues long. The V and J ends lost 4 bases and 2 bases respectively, with 11 bases between them. This clonotype was obtained from a human donor in a cohort sampled during active COVID-19. The specimen was peripheral blood. The gene calls are TRBV3-1 (or the pseudogene TRBV3-2) and TRBJ2-5; D ambiguous. CDR3 in amino acids: CASSPSAAQETQYF. The CDR3 DNA sequence: TGTGCCAGCAGCCCTTCCGCAGCGCAAGAGACCCAGTACTTC.